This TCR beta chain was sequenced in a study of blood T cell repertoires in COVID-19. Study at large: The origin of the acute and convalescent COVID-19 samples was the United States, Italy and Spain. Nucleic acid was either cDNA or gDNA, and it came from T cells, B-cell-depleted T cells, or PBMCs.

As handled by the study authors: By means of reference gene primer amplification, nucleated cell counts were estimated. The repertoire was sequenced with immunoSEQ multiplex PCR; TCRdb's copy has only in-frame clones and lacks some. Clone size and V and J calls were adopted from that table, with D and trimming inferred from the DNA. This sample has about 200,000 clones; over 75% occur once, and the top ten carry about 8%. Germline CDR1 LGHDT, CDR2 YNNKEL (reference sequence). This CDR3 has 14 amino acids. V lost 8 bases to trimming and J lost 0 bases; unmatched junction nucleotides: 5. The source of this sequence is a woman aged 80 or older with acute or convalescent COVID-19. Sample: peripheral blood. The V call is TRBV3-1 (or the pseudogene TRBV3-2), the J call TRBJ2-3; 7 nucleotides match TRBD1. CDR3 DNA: TGTGCCAGCGGACAGGTACCCAGCACAGATACGCAGTATTTT. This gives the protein CASGQVPSTDTQYF.